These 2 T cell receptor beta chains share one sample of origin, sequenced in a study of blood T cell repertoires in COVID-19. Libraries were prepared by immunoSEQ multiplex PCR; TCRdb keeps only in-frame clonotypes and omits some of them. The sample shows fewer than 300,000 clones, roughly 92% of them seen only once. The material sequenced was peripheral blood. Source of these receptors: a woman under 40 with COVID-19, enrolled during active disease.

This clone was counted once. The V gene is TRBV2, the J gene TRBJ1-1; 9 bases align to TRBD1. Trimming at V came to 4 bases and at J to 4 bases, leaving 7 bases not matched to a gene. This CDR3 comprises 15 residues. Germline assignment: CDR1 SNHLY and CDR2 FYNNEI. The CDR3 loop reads CASSGDRDSGTEAFF. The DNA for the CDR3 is TGTGCCAGCAGTGGGGACAGGGACTCGGGCACTGAAGCTTTCTTT.

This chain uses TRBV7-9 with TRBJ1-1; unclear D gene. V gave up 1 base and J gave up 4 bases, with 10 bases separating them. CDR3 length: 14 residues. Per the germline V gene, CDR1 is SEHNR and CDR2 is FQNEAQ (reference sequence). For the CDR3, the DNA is TGTGCCAGCAGCTTAGAACGGGTAGTCACTGAAGCTTTCTTT. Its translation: CASSLERVVTEAFF.